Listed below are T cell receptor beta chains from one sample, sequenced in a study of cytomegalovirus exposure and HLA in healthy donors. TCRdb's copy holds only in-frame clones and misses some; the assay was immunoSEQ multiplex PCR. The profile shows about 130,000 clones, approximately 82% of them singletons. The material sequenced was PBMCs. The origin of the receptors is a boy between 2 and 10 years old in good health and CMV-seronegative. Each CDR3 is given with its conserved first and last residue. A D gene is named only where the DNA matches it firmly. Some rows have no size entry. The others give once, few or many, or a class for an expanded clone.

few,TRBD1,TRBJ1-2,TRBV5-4,CASSPGQGRRRGYTF,TGTGCCAGCAGCCCCGGACAGGGCCGCAGGCGGGGCTACACCTTC
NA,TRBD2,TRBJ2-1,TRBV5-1,CASSIGTSGVGIDEQFF,TGCGCCAGCAGCATAGGGACTAGCGGGGTAGGGATCGATGAGCAGTTCTTC
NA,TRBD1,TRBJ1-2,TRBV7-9,CASSPGQGARGYTF,TGTGCCAGCAGCCCCGGACAGGGGGCGCGTGGCTACACCTTC
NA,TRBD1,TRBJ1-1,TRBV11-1,CASSRDRVLTEAFF,TGTGCCAGCAGCAGAGACAGGGTATTGACTGAAGCTTTCTTT
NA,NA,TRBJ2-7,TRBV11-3,CASSRDTPGEQYF,TGTGCCAGCAGCAGGGACACCCCAGGGGAGCAGTACTTC
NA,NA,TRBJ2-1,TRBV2,CASSEELVSGEQFF,TGTGCCAGCAGTGAAGAACTAGTGAGTGGTGAGCAGTTCTTC
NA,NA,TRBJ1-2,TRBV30,CAWSARTDTAYGYTF,TGTGCCTGGAGTGCCCGGACTGATACGGCGTATGGCTACACCTTC
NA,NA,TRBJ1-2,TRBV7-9,CASSLAQGDGYTF,TGTGCCAGCAGCTTAGCTCAGGGTGATGGCTACACCTTC
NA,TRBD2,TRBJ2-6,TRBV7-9,CASSSETSGGGAGANVLTF,TGTGCCAGCAGCTCAGAGACTAGCGGGGGTGGGGCTGGGGCCAACGTCCTGACTTTC
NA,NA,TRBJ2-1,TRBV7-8,CASSLVFRDNEQFF,TGTGCCAGCAGCTTAGTCTTTAGAGACAATGAGCAGTTCTTC
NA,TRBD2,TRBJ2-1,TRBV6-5,CASSYSVAGEGGEQFF,TGTGCCAGCAGTTACTCGGTAGCCGGGGAGGGCGGGGAGCAGTTCTTC
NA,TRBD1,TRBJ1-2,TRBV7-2,CASSAYRGYGYTF,TGTGCCAGCAGCGCGTACAGGGGATATGGCTACACCTTC
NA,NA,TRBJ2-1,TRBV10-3,CAISLLQSGLPGNEQFF,TGTGCCATCAGCCTACTCCAGTCTGGGTTGCCGGGCAATGAGCAGTTCTTC
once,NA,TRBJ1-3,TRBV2,CASSETGRNTIYF,TGTGCCAGCAGTGAGACAGGAAGAAACACCATATATTTT
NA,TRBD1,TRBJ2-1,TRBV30,CAWQQGASSYNEQFF,TGTGCCTGGCAACAGGGGGCGAGCTCCTACAATGAGCAGTTCTTC